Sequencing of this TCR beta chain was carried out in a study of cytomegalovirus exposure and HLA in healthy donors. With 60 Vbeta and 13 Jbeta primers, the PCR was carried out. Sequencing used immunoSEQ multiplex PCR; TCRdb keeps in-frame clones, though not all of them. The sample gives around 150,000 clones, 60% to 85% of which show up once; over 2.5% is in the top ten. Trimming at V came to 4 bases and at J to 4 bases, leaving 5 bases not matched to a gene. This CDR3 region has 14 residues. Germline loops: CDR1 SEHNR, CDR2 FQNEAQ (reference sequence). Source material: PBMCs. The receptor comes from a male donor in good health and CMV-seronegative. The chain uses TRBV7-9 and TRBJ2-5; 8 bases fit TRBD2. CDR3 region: CASSSSTSGETQYF. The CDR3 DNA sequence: TGTGCCAGCAGCTCCTCTACTAGCGGAGAGACCCAGTACTTC.